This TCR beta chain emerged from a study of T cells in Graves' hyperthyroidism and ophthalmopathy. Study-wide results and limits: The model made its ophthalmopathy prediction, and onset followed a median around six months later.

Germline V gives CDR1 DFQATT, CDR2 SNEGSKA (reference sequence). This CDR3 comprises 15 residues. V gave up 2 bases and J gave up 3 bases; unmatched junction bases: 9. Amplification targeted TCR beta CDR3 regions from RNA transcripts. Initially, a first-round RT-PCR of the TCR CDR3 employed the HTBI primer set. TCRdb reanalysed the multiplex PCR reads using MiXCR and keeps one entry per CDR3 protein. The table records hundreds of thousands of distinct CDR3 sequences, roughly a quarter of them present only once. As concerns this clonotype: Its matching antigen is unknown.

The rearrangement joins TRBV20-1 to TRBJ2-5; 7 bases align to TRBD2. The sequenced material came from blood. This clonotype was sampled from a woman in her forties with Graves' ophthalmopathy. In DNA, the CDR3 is TGCAGTGCTAGATCCCCATGGGGAGGGGAAGAGACCCAGTACTTC. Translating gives CSARSPWGGEETQYF.